These T cell receptor beta chains were read from a single sample in a study of cytotoxic CD8 clonotypes in ibrutinib-treated CLL. Method: immunoSEQ multiplex PCR; TCRdb's copy keeps in-frame clones and lacks some. The sample contains some 85,000 clones, about 74% of which appear only once. The sequencing used PBMCs, collected after 24 months of ibrutinib treatment. Receptors originate from a human donor with chronic lymphocytic leukemia. Each CDR3 is given with its conserved first and last residue. A D gene is named only where the DNA matches it firmly. Only part of the rows carry a size: once, few, many, or a class if the clone is expanded.

V gene: TRBV23-1; D gene: .; J gene: TRBJ1-2; clone size: .; CDR3 DNA: TGCGCCAGCAGTCAATCGGAAACCGGACGGCACTATGGCTACACCTTC; CDR3 protein: CASSQSETGRHYGYTF
V gene: TRBV7-2; D gene: TRBD2; J gene: TRBJ2-5; clone size: .; CDR3 DNA: TGTGCCAGCTCCCGGTCCCGACTAGCCGGGTCAGAGACCCAGTACTTC; CDR3 protein: CASSRSRLAGSETQYF
V gene: TRBV5-6; D gene: .; J gene: TRBJ2-3; clone size: .; CDR3 DNA: TGTGCCAGCAGCTTGGGGGGACGCGATACGCAGTATTTT; CDR3 protein: CASSLGGRDTQYF
V gene: TRBV7-2; D gene: .; J gene: TRBJ2-1; clone size: .; CDR3 DNA: TGTGCCAGCAGCTCGTCGCGGATGACGATGGATGAGCAGTTCTTC; CDR3 protein: CASSSSRMTMDEQFF
V gene: TRBV5-1; D gene: TRBD2; J gene: TRBJ2-2; clone size: .; CDR3 DNA: TGCGCCAGCAGCTTATCTAGCGGCCCCGCCGGGGAGCTGTTTTTT; CDR3 protein: CASSLSSGPAGELFF
V gene: TRBV11-2; D gene: .; J gene: TRBJ2-5; clone size: medium-sized; CDR3 DNA: TGTGCCAGCAGCCAGCTAGAGACCCAGTACTTC; CDR3 protein: CASSQLETQYF
V gene: TRBV19; D gene: .; J gene: TRBJ2-5; clone size: .; CDR3 DNA: TGTGCCAGTAGTTCCCACCTCTCTGCCGGGACGTCACGAGAGACCCAGTACTTC; CDR3 protein: CASSSHLSAGTSRETQYF
V gene: TRBV7-9; D gene: .; J gene: TRBJ1-2; clone size: .; CDR3 DNA: TGTGCCAGCAGCTTAGCGCTCCGCAGGTCATTTGGCTACACCTTC; CDR3 protein: CASSLALRRSFGYTF
V gene: TRBV4-1; D gene: TRBD1; J gene: TRBJ1-4; clone size: .; CDR3 DNA: TGCGCCAGCAGTGGCCGGACAGGCAATGAAAAACTGTTTTTT; CDR3 protein: CASSGRTGNEKLFF
V gene: TRBV15; D gene: .; J gene: TRBJ1-1; clone size: .; CDR3 DNA: TGTGCCACCAGCAGAGTTGGGATGAACACTGAAGCTTTCTTT; CDR3 protein: CATSRVGMNTEAFF
V gene: TRBV13; D gene: TRBD2; J gene: TRBJ2-3; clone size: .; CDR3 DNA: TGTGCCAGCAGCTCCGGACTAGCGGGTGTTTATGCCGGAACAGATACGCAGTATTTT; CDR3 protein: CASSSGLAGVYAGTDTQYF
V gene: TRBV5-1; D gene: TRBD1; J gene: TRBJ2-2; clone size: once; CDR3 DNA: TGCGCCAGCAGCGACGACAGGGGATACACCGGGGAGCTGTTTTTT; CDR3 protein: CASSDDRGYTGELFF
V gene: TRBV30; D gene: .; J gene: TRBJ2-7; clone size: .; CDR3 DNA: TGTGCCTGGAGTGTACAAGGGAGGTACGAGCAGTACTTC; CDR3 protein: CAWSVQGRYEQYF
V gene: TRBV6-6; D gene: .; J gene: TRBJ1-5; clone size: .; CDR3 DNA: TGTGCCAGCAGTTACGATCAGGGGAATCAGCCCCAGCATTTT; CDR3 protein: CASSYDQGNQPQHF
V gene: TRBV5-4; D gene: .; J gene: TRBJ2-5; clone size: .; CDR3 DNA: TGTGCCAGCAGCTTGGGAAGGGTGAAGACCCAGTACTTC; CDR3 protein: CASSLGRVKTQYF
V gene: TRBV20-1; D gene: .; J gene: TRBJ1-1; clone size: .; CDR3 DNA: TGCAGTGCTAAGTGGGGTGAAGCTTTCTTT; CDR3 protein: CSAKWGEAFF
V gene: TRBV29-1; D gene: .; J gene: TRBJ2-5; clone size: .; CDR3 DNA: TGCAGCGCCTACAGGGAAAGTGAGACCCAGTACTTC; CDR3 protein: CSAYRESETQYF
V gene: TRBV7-8; D gene: TRBD2; J gene: TRBJ2-7; clone size: once; CDR3 DNA: TGTGCCAGCAGCTCCCTGGGACTAGCGGCCTACGAGCAGTACTTC; CDR3 protein: CASSSLGLAAYEQYF
V gene: TRBV2; D gene: .; J gene: TRBJ1-4; clone size: .; CDR3 DNA: TGTGCCAGCAGATACGACAGGCCGAGAAAGGAAAAACTGTTTTTT; CDR3 protein: CASRYDRPRKEKLFF
V gene: TRBV19; D gene: TRBD1; J gene: TRBJ2-2; clone size: .; CDR3 DNA: TGTGCCAGTAGTCAATGGACAGGGGCCAGAACCGGGGAGCTGTTTTTT; CDR3 protein: CASSQWTGARTGELFF
V gene: TRBV21-1; D gene: .; J gene: TRBJ2-3; clone size: once; CDR3 DNA: TGTGCCAGCAGCAAAGATGCCTACCCAGATACGCAGTATTTT; CDR3 protein: CASSKDAYPDTQYF
V gene: TRBV19; D gene: .; J gene: TRBJ1-3; clone size: .; CDR3 DNA: TGTGCCAGTAGTACGGGGCCGAGCTCTGGAAACACCATATATTTT; CDR3 protein: CASSTGPSSGNTIYF
V gene: TRBV30; D gene: .; J gene: TRBJ1-6; clone size: .; CDR3 DNA: TGTGCCTGGAGGATCAGGTCCTATAATTCACCCCTCCACTTT; CDR3 protein: CAWRIRSYNSPLHF
V gene: TRBV6-4; D gene: .; J gene: TRBJ2-1; clone size: .; CDR3 DNA: TGTGCCAGCAGTGAATATTTGGGAGACAATGAGCAGTTCTTC; CDR3 protein: CASSEYLGDNEQFF
V gene: TRBV5-5; D gene: .; J gene: TRBJ1-4; clone size: .; CDR3 DNA: TGTGCCAGCAGCTTGTCCGGGCGCCTTTTTAATGAAAAACTGTTTTTT; CDR3 protein: CASSLSGRLFNEKLFF
V gene: TRBV5-1; D gene: .; J gene: TRBJ1-4; clone size: .; CDR3 DNA: TGCGCCAGCAGCTTGTCGGGGCAGAATGAAAAACTGTTTTTT; CDR3 protein: CASSLSGQNEKLFF
V gene: TRBV5-6; D gene: .; J gene: TRBJ2-3; clone size: .; CDR3 DNA: TGTGCCAGCAGTTCCTTAGCTAGCACAGATACGCAGTATTTT; CDR3 protein: CASSSLASTDTQYF
V gene: TRBV11-2; D gene: .; J gene: TRBJ2-7; clone size: once; CDR3 DNA: TGTGCCAGCAGCTTGGTGAAACAGGTCTACGAGCAGTACTTC; CDR3 protein: CASSLVKQVYEQYF
V gene: TRBV18; D gene: TRBD1; J gene: TRBJ1-4; clone size: .; CDR3 DNA: TGTGCCAGCTCACGGCAGGGGGCGGATGAAAAACTGTTTTTT; CDR3 protein: CASSRQGADEKLFF
V gene: TRBV5-1; D gene: .; J gene: TRBJ1-5; clone size: .; CDR3 DNA: TGCGCCAGCAGCTTGGACAGTCCCGCCAATCAGCCCCAGCATTTT; CDR3 protein: CASSLDSPANQPQHF
V gene: TRBV5-1; D gene: TRBD2; J gene: TRBJ2-7; clone size: .; CDR3 DNA: TGCGCCAGCAGCCCTAGCGGGCCTAGCTCCTACGAGCAGTACTTC; CDR3 protein: CASSPSGPSSYEQYF
V gene: TRBV11-2; D gene: TRBD1; J gene: TRBJ2-1; clone size: once; CDR3 DNA: TGTGCCAGCAGCTTAGCGGGACAGTACAATGAGCAGTTCTTC; CDR3 protein: CASSLAGQYNEQFF
V gene: TRBV25-1; D gene: .; J gene: TRBJ1-2; clone size: .; CDR3 DNA: TGTGCCAGCAGTCGGCAGGGGTACGGAAAAGGCTACACCTTC; CDR3 protein: CASSRQGYGKGYTF
V gene: TRBV10-3; D gene: .; J gene: TRBJ1-2; clone size: .; CDR3 DNA: TGTGCCATCAGTGAGTCCGGGGGCCCTTATGGCTACACCTTC; CDR3 protein: CAISESGGPYGYTF
V gene: TRBV2; D gene: TRBD1; J gene: TRBJ1-1; clone size: .; CDR3 DNA: TGTGCCAGCAGTGAACATAGGGGGCCGAACACTGAAGCTTTCTTT; CDR3 protein: CASSEHRGPNTEAFF
V gene: TRBV30; D gene: .; J gene: TRBJ2-1; clone size: .; CDR3 DNA: TGTGCCTGGAGTGTTGAGACCTACAATGAGCAGTTCTTC; CDR3 protein: CAWSVETYNEQFF
V gene: TRBV25-1; D gene: .; J gene: TRBJ2-1; clone size: .; CDR3 DNA: TGTGCCAGCAGTGAATACAGGGTGAGCTCCTACAATGAGCAGTTCTTC; CDR3 protein: CASSEYRVSSYNEQFF
V gene: TRBV4-2; D gene: .; J gene: TRBJ1-5; clone size: once; CDR3 DNA: TGTGCCAGCAGCCTTCCTGGGGCGGACCAGCCCCAGCATTTT; CDR3 protein: CASSLPGADQPQHF